The 20 T cell receptor beta chains below were found in one sample sequenced in a study of CD8 T cells in ankylosing spondylitis. One entry per CDR3 protein results from TCRdb running MiXCR on the 5' RACE reads. This repertoire shows a few hundred thousand distinct CDR3 sequences, approximately 11% found once; its top ten account for less than 8%. The sequencing input was blood, either unsorted or a sorted T cell fraction (not recorded which). The receptor set was obtained from a male donor with ankylosing spondylitis or in good health (not recorded which).

This clonotype occurred many times. The V call is TRBV20-1, the J call TRBJ2-1; 10 nucleotides match TRBD2. This CDR3 has 16 residues. V was pared by 2 bases and J by 8 bases, with 12 bases of the junction left unmatched. Germline V CDR1 and CDR2: DFQATT, SNEGSKA (reference sequence). The DNA of the CDR3 is TGCAGTGCTAGACCGTTCAGCGGGGGGGCCCGCGATGAGCAGTTCTTC. Its translation is CSARPFSGGARDEQFF.

This chain joins TRBV5-1 and TRBJ1-2; TRBD1 matches 7 bases. The CDR3 runs 16 residues. Germline loops: CDR1 SGHRS, CDR2 YFSETQ. After removal of 4 bases from V and 4 bases from J, the junction contained 13 bases not matched to a gene. CDR3 region: CASSPRQGEPSYGYTF. As DNA, the CDR3 is TGCGCCAGCAGCCCCCGACAGGGAGAGCCGTCCTATGGCTACACCTTC.

This clonotype has at least ten counts. The chain carries TRBV10-3 and TRBJ2-7; possibly TRBD2 for D (6 bases). This CDR3 has 15 residues. Deletions cut 2 bases from V and 2 bases from J, with 13 bases between. From germline, CDR1 is ENHRY and CDR2 SYGVKD. The DNA for the CDR3 is TGTGCCATCAGTGAGGGACTAATCTTGCCCTACGAGCAGTACTTC. Protein: CAISEGLILPYEQYF.

This clonotype was seen many times. The V gene is TRBV5-1, the J gene TRBJ2-2; the D gene could be TRBD1 or TRBD2 (5 bases each). Germline CDR1 reads SGHRS; CDR2 reads YFSETQ. The CDR3 totals 14 residues. Trimming left V 0 bases short and J 6 bases short, with 9 bases between. CDR3 DNA: TGCGCCAGCAGCTTGGGTCGGGACGCCGGGGAGCTGTTTTTT. Residues: CASSLGRDAGELFF.

This clonotype was detected ten times or more. This sequence joins TRBV5-1 and TRBJ1-2; D perhaps matches TRBD1 (6 bases). Germline CDR1 SGHRS, CDR2 YFSETQ. CDR3 size: 14 residues. The V end was cut by 2 bases, the J end by 8 bases, with 16 bases between. CDR3 loop: CASSLPGGALGYTF. The CDR3 bases are TGCGCCAGCAGCTTACCGGGGGGCGCGTTAGGCTACACCTTC.

The chain links TRBV7-2 to TRBJ2-3, with D hard to call. V gave up 5 bases and J gave up 6 bases, with 12 bases separating them. The germline gives CDR1 SGHTA, CDR2 FQGNSA. The CDR3 spans 13 residues. CDR3 nucleotide sequence: TGTGCCAGCAGCCCCGCCCTCGCGGATACGCAGTATTTT. Amino acid sequence: CASSPALADTQYF.

This clonotype was observed at least ten times. CDR3 loop: CASSLAETQTSGWYGYTF. Written as DNA, the CDR3 is TGTGCCAGCAGTTTAGCGGAGACACAGACCTCCGGATGGTATGGCTACACCTTC. This chain connects TRBV12-3 or TRBV12-4 to TRBJ1-2; D remains unclear. The CDR3 sequence is 18 residues long. Trimming left V 0 bases short and J 5 bases short, with 22 bases between.

This rearrangement joins TRBV3-1 to TRBJ2-1, with a weak D call TRBD1 (5 bases). The germline gives CDR1 LGHDT, CDR2 YNNKEL (reference sequence). The ends were cut back, 4 bases at V and 4 bases at J, with 8 bases in the middle. This CDR3 comprises 13 residues. The CDR3 protein is CASSPDMYNEQFF. The CDR3 region has the DNA TGTGCCAGCAGCCCGGACATGTACAATGAGCAGTTCTTC.

This clonotype was seen at least ten times. The rearrangement links TRBV5-1 to TRBJ2-3, with 7 bases matching TRBD1. CDR1 SGHRS and CDR2 YFSETQ come from the germline V gene. V dropped 3 bases and J dropped 5; count of bases not matched to a gene: 15. The CDR3 is made up of 17 amino acids. This CDR3 reads CASSSSKEGATRDTQYF. The CDR3 nucleotides are TGCGCCAGCAGCTCTTCCAAAGAGGGGGCTACCAGAGATACGCAGTATTTT. Full variable domain (outside the CDR3, taken from reference TRBV5-1 and TRBJ2-3): KAGVTQTPRYLIKTRGQQVTLSCSPISGHRSVSWYQQTPGQGLQFLFEYFSETQRNKGNFPGRFSGRQFSNSRSEMNVSTLELGDSALYLCASSSSKEGATRDTQYFGPGTRLTVL.

Only a few counts were recorded for this clonotype. The CDR3 coding sequence is TGTGCCAGCAGTTTAGCGATCCAGGGACTACCCGAAGAGACCCAGTACTTC. Its translation: CASSLAIQGLPEETQYF. The rearrangement uses TRBV12-3 or TRBV12-4 and TRBJ2-5, with 7 positions matching TRBD2. Trimming at V came to 0 bases and at J to 3 bases, leaving 10 bases not matched to a gene. This CDR3 is 17 amino acids long.

This clonotype was counted at least ten times. The junction shows a germline mismatch at one end, possibly a read error. The rearrangement joins TRBV5-1 to TRBJ2-5; D not resolved. Germline V gene sequence: CDR1 SGHRS, CDR2 YFSETQ. The CDR3 runs to 12 residues. This CDR3 is CASSPNQETQYF. The CDR3 DNA follows: TGTGCCAGCAGTCCTAACCAAGAGACCCAGTACTTC.

This clonotype occurred many times. The V gene is TRBV20-1, the J gene TRBJ2-2, with D perhaps matching TRBD1 or TRBD2 (5 bases each). V was shortened by 4 bases and J by 5 bases, with 20 bases between the two germline ends. This CDR3 is 16 amino acids long. Germline V lookup: CDR1 DFQATT, CDR2 SNEGSKA (reference sequence). The CDR3 is CSAKDLDRGGTGELFF. As DNA, the CDR3 is TGCAGTGCTAAGGACCTTGATAGGGGCGGGACCGGGGAGCTGTTTTTT.

The sample holds many counts of this clonotype. This chain uses TRBV10-3 with TRBJ1-1; no reliable D call. This CDR3 has 13 amino acids. CDR1 and CDR2 (germline): ENHRY, SYGVKD. V lost 3 bases to trimming and J lost 11 bases, with 16 bases between them. The CDR3 bases are TGTGCCATCAGTGACATGCTAGGACGTTCGGCTTTCTTT. Protein sequence: CAISDMLGRSAFF.

The sample holds many counts of this clonotype. The chain couples TRBV6-1 to TRBJ1-2; D unclear. From germline, CDR1 is MNHNS and CDR2 SASEGT. The ends were cut back, 2 bases at V and 4 bases at J, with 14 bases in the middle. The CDR3 is 15 residues long. The CDR3 DNA is TGTGCCAGCAGTGAATCTTCACGGGGAGCCTATGGCTACACCTTC. Its protein is CASSESSRGAYGYTF.

This clonotype was seen repeatedly, ten times or more. V gene TRBV5-1 combines with J gene TRBJ2-1; 12 bases line up with TRBD2. Germline CDR1 is SGHRS and CDR2 is YFSETQ. Trimming cost V 4 bases and J 9 bases; bases outside gene matches: 11. The CDR3 totals 16 residues. CDR3: CASSNNLAGGQSEQFF. CDR3 sequence (DNA): TGCGCCAGCAGCAACAACCTAGCGGGAGGGCAGAGTGAGCAGTTCTTC.

This clonotype occurred many times. The genes are TRBV20-1 and TRBJ2-1; D possibly corresponds to TRBD1 (5 bases). V dropped 2 bases and J dropped 0 bases, with 11 bases sitting between them. Per the germline V gene, CDR1 is DFQATT and CDR2 is SNEGSKA (reference sequence). The CDR3 extends over 15 amino acids. The CDR3 is CSARSDRSSYNEQFF. The CDR3 region has the DNA TGCAGTGCTAGATCCGACAGAAGCTCCTACAATGAGCAGTTCTTC.

This clonotype appeared many times. This rearrangement joins TRBV10-3 to TRBJ2-3; D is undetermined. Germline lookup yields CDR1 ENHRY and CDR2 SYGVKD. The V and J ends lost 5 bases and 5 bases respectively, with 8 bases between them. This CDR3 is built from 12 residues. Here the CDR3 DNA reads TGTGCCATCAGTTACGACGGAGATACGCAGTATTTT. Its translation: CAISYDGDTQYF.

This clonotype was seen more than once but under ten times. The chain has TRBV29-1 and TRBJ1-3; a weak D match, TRBD1 (6 bases). This CDR3 comprises 17 residues. Germline CDR1 SQVTM, CDR2 ANQGSEA. Trimming shortened V by 7 bases and J by 0 bases, and 22 bases separated the two germline ends. The CDR3, as DNA: TGCAGCGCCTGGGGGGCAGGGCCTCTAAGCTCTGGAAACACCATATATTTT. Translation: CSAWGAGPLSSGNTIYF.

This chain uses TRBV3-1 with TRBJ2-2; D is unclear. The CDR3 is made up of 14 amino acids. The V end was cut by 1 base, the J end by 4 bases, with 7 bases between. The V gene's germline CDR1 is LGHDT and CDR2 YNNKEL (reference sequence). CDR3 amino acids: CASSQVAVTGELFF. The CDR3 nucleotides are TGTGCCAGCAGCCAAGTGGCGGTCACCGGGGAGCTGTTTTTT.

This clonotype was observed at least ten times. The chain carries TRBV10-3 and TRBJ2-3; a possible D gene is TRBD2 (6 bases). The CDR3 has 14 amino acids. Trimming took off 10 bases at V and 6 bases at J, with 20 bases between the two ends. Germline V CDR1 and CDR2: ENHRY, SYGVKD. DNA of the CDR3: TGTGCCACCCGGGACTCGGCATCGCAGGATACGCAGTATTTT. Translating it yields CATRDSASQDTQYF.